This TCR beta chain was found in a study of tumor-infiltrating lymphocytes in primary liver carcinoma. Findings of the study overall: Bulk unsorted sampling precluded comparing CD4+ and CD8+ repertoires.

In germline, CDR1 is SGHNT, CDR2 YYREEE (reference sequence). This CDR3 region has 16 residues. Note on this clonotype: The antigen is undetermined. Relative to the germline gene, one junction end is altered; a read error may explain this.

Germline DNA was extracted too, while blood RNA derived from unsorted whole blood. Priming with a constant-region primer yielded TCR beta cDNA from roughly 500 ng total RNA. Three nested multiplex PCR rounds, a slightly modified ARM-PCR, produced the libraries for TCR beta. Each of the first two PCR rounds ran 9 to 11 cycles with TRBV1-TRBV30 forward and C-beta reverse primers. MiXCR, applied by TCRdb to the multiplex PCR reads, yields one record per CDR3 protein. The sample lists some 200,000 distinct CDR3 sequences; roughly 61% were seen once. The source of this sequence is a woman aged 60-70 years with primary liver carcinoma and hepatitis B virus infection. The rearrangement links TRBV5-4 to TRBJ2-1; D may be TRBD1 or TRBD2 (5 bases each). The sample taken for sequencing was peripheral blood. Written as DNA, the CDR3 is TGTGCCATCAGCTTGGGAAACGGGGCCTCCTACAATGAGCAGTTCTTC. Residues: CAISLGNGASYNEQFF.